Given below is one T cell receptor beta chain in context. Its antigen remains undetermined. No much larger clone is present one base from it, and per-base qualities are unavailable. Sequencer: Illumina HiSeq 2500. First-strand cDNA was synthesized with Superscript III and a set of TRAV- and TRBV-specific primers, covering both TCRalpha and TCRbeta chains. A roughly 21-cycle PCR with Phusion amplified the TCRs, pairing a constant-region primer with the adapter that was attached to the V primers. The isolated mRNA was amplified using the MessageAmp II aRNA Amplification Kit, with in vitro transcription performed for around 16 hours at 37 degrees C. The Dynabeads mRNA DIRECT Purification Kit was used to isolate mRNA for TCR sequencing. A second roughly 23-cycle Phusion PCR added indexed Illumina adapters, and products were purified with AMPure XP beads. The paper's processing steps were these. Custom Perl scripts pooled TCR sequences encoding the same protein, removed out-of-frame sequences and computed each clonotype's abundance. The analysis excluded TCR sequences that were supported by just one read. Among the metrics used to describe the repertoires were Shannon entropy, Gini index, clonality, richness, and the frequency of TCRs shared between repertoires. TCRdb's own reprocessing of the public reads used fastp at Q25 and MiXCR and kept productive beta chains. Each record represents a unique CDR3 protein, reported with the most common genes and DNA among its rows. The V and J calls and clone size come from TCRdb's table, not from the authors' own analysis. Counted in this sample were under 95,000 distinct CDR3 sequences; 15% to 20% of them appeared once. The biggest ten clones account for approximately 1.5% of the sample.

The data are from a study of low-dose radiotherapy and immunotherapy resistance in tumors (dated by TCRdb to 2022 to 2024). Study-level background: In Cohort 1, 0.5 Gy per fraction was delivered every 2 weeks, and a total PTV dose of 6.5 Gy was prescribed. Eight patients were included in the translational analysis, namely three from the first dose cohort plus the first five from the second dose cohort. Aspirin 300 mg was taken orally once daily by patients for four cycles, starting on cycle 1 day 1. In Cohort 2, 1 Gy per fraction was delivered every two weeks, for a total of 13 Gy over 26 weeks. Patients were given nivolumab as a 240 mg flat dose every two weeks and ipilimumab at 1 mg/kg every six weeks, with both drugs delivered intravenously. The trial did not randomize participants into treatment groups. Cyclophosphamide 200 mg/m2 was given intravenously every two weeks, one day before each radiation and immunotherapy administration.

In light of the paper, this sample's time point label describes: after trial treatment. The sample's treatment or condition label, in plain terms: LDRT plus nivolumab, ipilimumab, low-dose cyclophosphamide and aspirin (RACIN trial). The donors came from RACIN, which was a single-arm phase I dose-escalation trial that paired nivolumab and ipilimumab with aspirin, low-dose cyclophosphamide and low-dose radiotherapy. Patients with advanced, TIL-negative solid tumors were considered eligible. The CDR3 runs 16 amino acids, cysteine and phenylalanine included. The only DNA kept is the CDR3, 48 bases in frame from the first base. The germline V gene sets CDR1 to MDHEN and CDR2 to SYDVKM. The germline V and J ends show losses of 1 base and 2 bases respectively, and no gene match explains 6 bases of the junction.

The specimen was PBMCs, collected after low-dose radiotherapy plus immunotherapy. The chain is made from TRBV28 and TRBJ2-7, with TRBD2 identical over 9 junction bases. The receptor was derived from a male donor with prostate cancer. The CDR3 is CASSLYSSGIAYEQYF. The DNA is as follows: TGTGCCAGCAGTTTATACTCTAGCGGGATAGCCTACGAGCAGTACTTC.